The entry below describes one T cell receptor beta chain. From germline, CDR1 is LNHDA and CDR2 SQIVND (reference sequence). This CDR3 is 14 amino acids long. Trimming took off 3 bases at V and 6 bases at J, with 14 bases between the two ends. This sample was taken from a study of blood T cell repertoires in COVID-19. Overall study: PBMCs, B-cell-depleted T cells, or T cells provided the cDNA or gDNA that made up the material.

Method: immunoSEQ multiplex PCR; TCRdb's copy keeps in-frame clones and lacks some. Of just over 90,000 clones detected, less than 90% appear once; the ten largest clones hold roughly 20%. The material sequenced was peripheral blood. The chain has TRBV19 and TRBJ1-2, with D uncertain. This clonotype was obtained from an elderly woman with acute or convalescent COVID-19. The CDR3 reads CASSILRFADGYTF. The CDR3 nucleotides are TGTGCCAGTAGTATCCTTCGGTTTGCTGATGGCTACACCTTC.